This TCR beta chain was captured in a study of T cell responses to AZD1222 COVID-19 vaccine. Trimming at V came to 2 bases and at J to 0 bases, leaving 5 bases not matched to a gene. Per germline, CDR1 SGHNT and CDR2 YYREEE (reference sequence). This CDR3 is built from 16 residues. Data came from immunoSEQ multiplex PCR; TCRdb stores just in-frame clones and leaves some out. This sample carries 100,000 or so clones, over 75% of them seen once, and the ten largest clones take about 3%. The genes are TRBV5-4 and TRBJ1-1; 9 bases are a match to TRBD1. This sample comprised peripheral blood, obtained on day 0 of AZD1222 vaccination. This sequence was found in an adult in good health. CDR3 DNA sequence: TGTGCCAGCAGCTTTGGACAGGGGTCTTTGAACACTGAAGCTTTCTTT. Its translation: CASSFGQGSLNTEAFF. Looking up the rest from reference TRBV5-4 and TRBJ1-1 gives the full variable domain: ETGVTQSPTHLIKTRGQQVTLRCSSQSGHNTVSWYQQALGQGPQFIFQYYREEENGRGNFPPRFSGLQFPNYSSELNVNALELDDSALYLCASSFGQGSLNTEAFFGQGTRLTVV.